The 10 T cell receptor beta chains given below trace back to one sample, sequenced in a study of OX40 agonist ivuxolimab in advanced cancers. Only in-frame clones appear in the TCRdb table, and some are missing; sequencing was by immunoSEQ multiplex PCR. The sample shows tens of thousands of clones, under 90% of them seen only once. The input for sequencing was CD4+ or CD8+ T cells sorted from blood, taken in a trial of the OX40 agonist ivuxolimab. The receptors shown here come from an adult with an advanced solid tumor such as melanoma, head and neck, liver or kidney cancer.

The J gene is TRBJ2-6, the V gene TRBV9, with D uncertain. Germline lookup yields CDR1 SGDLS and CDR2 YYNGEE. The CDR3 covers 16 residues. The ends were cut back, 4 bases at V and 0 bases at J, with 11 bases in the middle. DNA for the CDR3: TGTGCCAGCAGCCCTCAGGCCGCCTCTGGGGCCAACGTCCTGACTTTC. Translated: CASSPQAASGANVLTF.

The chain has TRBV19 and TRBJ1-5, with D maybe TRBD1 (6 bases). The CDR3 contains 15 residues. The ends were cut back, 4 bases at V and 9 bases at J, with 19 bases in the middle. Germline values: CDR1 LNHDA, CDR2 SQIVND (reference sequence). The CDR3 nucleotides read TGTGCCAGTAGTAAGACCGCGGACAGCCATCCGCCCCAGCATTTT. Residues: CASSKTADSHPPQHF.

The V call is TRBV29-1, the J call TRBJ1-2; no firm D call. V was cut by 5 bases and J by 3 bases, with 7 bases left in between. Germline CDR1 SQVTM, CDR2 ANQGSEA. The CDR3 is 11 residues long. The CDR3 nucleotides are TGCAGCGTTCTCTCCCACTATGGCTACACCTTC. Translated: CSVLSHYGYTF.

This clone was seen once. This chain connects TRBV30 to TRBJ1-5, with D tentatively TRBD1 (5 bases). The germline V gene has CDR1 GTSNPN and CDR2 SVGIG (reference sequence). The CDR3 extends over 15 amino acids. Trimming shortened V by 0 bases and J by 0 bases, and 9 bases separated the two germline ends. The CDR3 loop is CAWSVMGVSNQPQHF. The CDR3 DNA follows: TGTGCCTGGAGTGTAATGGGGGTTAGCAATCAGCCCCAGCATTTT.

The CDR3 sequence: CASSPLDRGVQPQHF. DNA of the CDR3: TGTGCCAGCAGCCCCTTGGACAGGGGAGTTCAGCCCCAGCATTTT. This chain links TRBV7-8 with TRBJ1-5, with TRBD1 matching over 9 bases. Germline V lookup: CDR1 SGHVS, CDR2 FQNEAQ. The CDR3 runs 15 residues. V shed 5 bases and J 6 bases; nucleotides not matched to a gene: 8.

The gene calls are TRBV7-9 and TRBJ1-1; 10 bases are shared with TRBD1. CDR1 and CDR2 (germline): SEHNR, FQNEAQ (reference sequence). V shed 5 bases, J shed 4 bases, and the junction held 10 bases outside the gene matches. The CDR3 covers 16 residues. Here the CDR3 DNA reads TGTGCCAGCAGCCGATTACCGGGACAGGGGCCCACTGAAGCTTTCTTT. Amino acid sequence: CASSRLPGQGPTEAFF.

This clone was recorded only once. The rearrangement links TRBV6-5 to TRBJ1-6, with no clear D. This CDR3 has 12 residues. The germline V gene encodes CDR1 MNHEY and CDR2 SVGAGI. Trimming removed 4 bases from V and 7 bases from J, with 5 bases in between. CDR3 sequence (DNA): TGTGCCAGCAGTTTCCGCAATTCACCCCTCCACTTT. It specifies CASSFRNSPLHF.

J is TRBJ2-7 and V is TRBV6-1; TRBD1 aligns across 7 bases. CDR1 is MNHNS and CDR2 is SASEGT in the germline V gene. V gave up 4 bases and J gave up 3 bases; unmatched junction bases: 12. The CDR3 contains 16 residues. The CDR3 loop is CASSASSYRGVYEQYF. As DNA, the CDR3 is TGTGCCAGCAGTGCTTCCTCCTACAGGGGTGTCTACGAGCAGTACTTC.

V gene TRBV7-2 combines with J gene TRBJ1-2; D unresolved. The CDR3 covers 14 residues. With 1 base removed from V and 3 bases from J, the gap between germline ends came to 9 bases. Germline V CDR1 and CDR2: SGHTA, FQGNSA. The CDR3 loop reads CASSLGTGYYGYTF. The CDR3 DNA is TGTGCCAGCAGCTTAGGGACGGGTTACTATGGCTACACCTTC.

The chain is built from TRBV30 and TRBJ2-2, with a weak D call TRBD1 (6 bases). The V and J ends lost 0 bases and 1 base respectively, with 12 bases between them. CDR1 and CDR2 from the germline V gene are GTSNPN and SVGIG (reference sequence). This CDR3 contains 16 residues. DNA for the CDR3: TGTGCCTGGAGTGTACGGACGACAGGGAACACCGGGGAGCTGTTTTTT. It yields the protein CAWSVRTTGNTGELFF.